Listed below are T cell receptor beta chains from one sample, sequenced in a study of T-cell reconstitution after alpha-beta-depleted transplantation in children. MiXCR was run by TCRdb on the PCR reads, yielding one entry per CDR3 protein. The table shows 440,000 or so distinct CDR3 sequences, with roughly two fifths occurring only once. Source: PBMCs, taken before TCRalphabeta/CD19-depleted stem cell transplant. The receptors originated from a girl under 10 years old with aplastic anemia, due to receive a stem cell transplant. CDR3s leave out the opening cysteine and the closing phenylalanine or tryptophan. Fields, in order: J gene, CDR3 length, V gene, CDR3 protein.

J gene: TRBJ2-6; CDR3 length: 15; V gene: TRBV5-1; CDR3 protein: ASSLAGRGSGANVLT
J gene: TRBJ2-3; CDR3 length: 13; V gene: TRBV7-3; CDR3 protein: ASSLGAGGLDTQY
J gene: TRBJ1-2; CDR3 length: 10; V gene: TRBV20-1; CDR3 protein: SARGGKGGYT
J gene: TRBJ1-2; CDR3 length: 11; V gene: TRBV28; CDR3 protein: ASSLPHNYGYT
J gene: TRBJ2-2; CDR3 length: 14; V gene: TRBV5-1; CDR3 protein: ASSLTAAEHWGELF
J gene: TRBJ2-4; CDR3 length: 15; V gene: TRBV27; CDR3 protein: ASSPTTKQTAKNIQY
J gene: TRBJ2-3; CDR3 length: 15; V gene: TRBV4-1; CDR3 protein: ASSQSGGSYRTDTQY
J gene: TRBJ2-1; CDR3 length: 17; V gene: TRBV30; CDR3 protein: AWTSGRAGRVWTYNEQF
J gene: TRBJ1-2; CDR3 length: 13; V gene: TRBV20-1; CDR3 protein: SATTWEGGNYGYT
J gene: TRBJ2-7; CDR3 length: 12; V gene: TRBV6-1; CDR3 protein: ASKSRQDYYEQY
J gene: TRBJ1-1; CDR3 length: 14; V gene: TRBV18; CDR3 protein: ASSLTGTGRDTEAF
J gene: TRBJ1-5; CDR3 length: 13; V gene: TRBV27; CDR3 protein: ASSLLGRSNQPQH
J gene: TRBJ2-7; CDR3 length: 12; V gene: TRBV20-1; CDR3 protein: SARGGDRAYEQY
J gene: TRBJ1-4; CDR3 length: 11; V gene: TRBV20-1; CDR3 protein: SAGGGVNEKLF
J gene: TRBJ2-1; CDR3 length: 14; V gene: TRBV6-2/TRBV6-3; CDR3 protein: ASSYSNGRARNEQF
J gene: TRBJ2-2; CDR3 length: 15; V gene: TRBV5-8; CDR3 protein: ASSLQRGGKLTGELF
J gene: TRBJ2-1; CDR3 length: 13; V gene: TRBV11-3; CDR3 protein: ASSSKGQGASEQF
J gene: TRBJ2-3; CDR3 length: 14; V gene: TRBV28; CDR3 protein: ASSYNDILSTDTQY
J gene: TRBJ2-1; CDR3 length: 21; V gene: TRBV15; CDR3 protein: ATSRNRPVGESETLQHVDEQF
J gene: TRBJ1-2; CDR3 length: 13; V gene: TRBV9; CDR3 protein: ASSPGDRVNYGYT
J gene: TRBJ2-7; CDR3 length: 13; V gene: TRBV7-9; CDR3 protein: ASSPRGQGFDEQY
J gene: TRBJ2-1; CDR3 length: 14; V gene: TRBV7-3; CDR3 protein: ASSLTQTSLYNEQF
J gene: TRBJ2-5; CDR3 length: 12; V gene: TRBV27; CDR3 protein: ASSPDGQQETQY
J gene: TRBJ2-1; CDR3 length: 13; V gene: TRBV6-5; CDR3 protein: ASSFSASVNNEQF
J gene: TRBJ2-1; CDR3 length: 12; V gene: TRBV12-3/TRBV12-4; CDR3 protein: ASSLTAGDNEQF
J gene: TRBJ2-7; CDR3 length: 14; V gene: TRBV14; CDR3 protein: ASSQSWTSGLYEQY
J gene: TRBJ1-4; CDR3 length: 17; V gene: TRBV5-1; CDR3 protein: ASSPEVLGQRGGNEKLF
J gene: TRBJ2-3; CDR3 length: 8; V gene: TRBV20-1; CDR3 protein: SASEDTQY
J gene: TRBJ2-5; CDR3 length: 13; V gene: TRBV10-3; CDR3 protein: AISEGLAGRETQY
J gene: TRBJ2-2; CDR3 length: 14; V gene: TRBV7-3; CDR3 protein: ASRSRERGYTGELF
J gene: TRBJ2-3; CDR3 length: 13; V gene: TRBV7-2; CDR3 protein: ASSLGDLPTDTQY
J gene: TRBJ2-5; CDR3 length: 11; V gene: TRBV20-1; CDR3 protein: SARLAYQETQY
J gene: TRBJ2-7; CDR3 length: 14; V gene: TRBV3-1; CDR3 protein: ASSQAKTTGPGEQY
J gene: TRBJ2-3; CDR3 length: 16; V gene: TRBV5-1; CDR3 protein: ASSEESLAFGSTDTQY
J gene: TRBJ2-3; CDR3 length: 12; V gene: TRBV21-1; CDR3 protein: ASTKGAGGDTQY
J gene: TRBJ2-6; CDR3 length: 13; V gene: TRBV12-3/TRBV12-4; CDR3 protein: ASSRQGSGANVLT
J gene: TRBJ2-2; CDR3 length: 10; V gene: TRBV20-1; CDR3 protein: SAPTGTGELF
J gene: TRBJ1-5; CDR3 length: 11; V gene: TRBV5-1; CDR3 protein: ASSLAGGQPQH
J gene: TRBJ1-2; CDR3 length: 13; V gene: TRBV6-5; CDR3 protein: ASSWDLAAVYGYT
J gene: TRBJ2-7; CDR3 length: 11; V gene: TRBV12-3/TRBV12-4; CDR3 protein: ASSITGSYEQY
J gene: TRBJ1-1; CDR3 length: 12; V gene: TRBV18; CDR3 protein: ASSLQGQNTEAF
J gene: TRBJ2-5; CDR3 length: 11; V gene: TRBV6-1; CDR3 protein: ASSPNRKETQY
J gene: TRBJ2-7; CDR3 length: 11; V gene: TRBV7-3; CDR3 protein: ASSPGLAGVKY
J gene: TRBJ2-5; CDR3 length: 13; V gene: TRBV5-1; CDR3 protein: ASSLVGDRAETQY
J gene: TRBJ1-5; CDR3 length: 13; V gene: TRBV6-1; CDR3 protein: ASSRQIDSNQPQH
J gene: TRBJ2-1; CDR3 length: 10; V gene: TRBV19; CDR3 protein: ASSVRDGEQF
J gene: TRBJ2-1; CDR3 length: 10; V gene: TRBV20-1; CDR3 protein: SAQIDSHEQF
J gene: TRBJ2-2; CDR3 length: 13; V gene: TRBV10-2; CDR3 protein: ASSEGRGRTGELF
J gene: TRBJ2-4; CDR3 length: 11; V gene: TRBV20-1; CDR3 protein: SASQGGDPPRY